A selection of T cell receptor beta chains follows, all from one sample in a study of T cell changes during pregnancy in multiple sclerosis. This table comes from immunoSEQ multiplex PCR, and its TCRdb copy is limited to in-frame clones, with some not included. The sample gives about 100,000 clones, over 80% of which show up once; less than 2% is in the top ten. The sample in question was peripheral blood, obtained after pregnancy. Every receptor here comes from a female donor with multiple sclerosis, enrolled in a pregnancy study. CDR3s include the opening cysteine and the closing phenylalanine or tryptophan. D genes are given only for firm matches. Where a row states a size, it is once, few, many or the class of an expanded clone; other rows omit it.

v_gene,j_gene,d_gene,len,abundance,CDR3nt,CDR3aa
TRBV6-6,TRBJ1-1,.,14,.,TGTGCCAGCAGTTACGGGGCAGCGAACACTGAAGCTTTCTTT,CASSYGAANTEAFF
TRBV4-1,TRBJ1-5,.,15,.,TGCGCCAGCAGCCAAGAGCCAGGGATCAATCAGCCCCAGCATTTT,CASSQEPGINQPQHF
TRBV5-1,TRBJ2-3,TRBD2,16,once,TGCGCCAGCAGCTTGGATATTAGCGGGGGGGGAGATACGCAGTATTTT,CASSLDISGGGDTQYF
TRBV27,TRBJ2-3,TRBD2,15,.,TGTGCCAGCAGTTTAGTTAGCGGGGGGCCGGATACGCAGTATTTT,CASSLVSGGPDTQYF
TRBV19,TRBJ2-7,TRBD1,15,.,TGTGCCAGTAGTAAATCGACAGGGTTTCCGTACGAGCAGTACTTC,CASSKSTGFPYEQYF
TRBV7-9,TRBJ1-4,.,13,few,TGTGCCAGCAGCTCCGTGGGGGGTGAAAAACTGTTTTTT,CASSSVGGEKLFF
TRBV10-3,TRBJ2-5,TRBD1,13,.,TGTGCCACAACAGGGGTAAATACAGAGACCCAGTACTTC,CATTGVNTETQYF
TRBV11-2,TRBJ1-1,TRBD1,12,.,TGTGCCAGCAGCACCCGGACAGGGGAGGCTTTCTTT,CASSTRTGEAFF
TRBV6-1,TRBJ1-2,TRBD1,13,.,TGTGCCAGCAGTTGGGACAGGGGATATGGCTACACCTTC,CASSWDRGYGYTF
TRBV21-1,TRBJ1-5,.,15,.,TGTGCCAGCAGCCCCCGGACAGCCCTCAATCAGCCCCAGCATTTT,CASSPRTALNQPQHF
TRBV28,TRBJ2-2,.,14,.,TGTGCCAGCAGGCCCACAGGGAACACCGGGGAGCTGTTTTTT,CASRPTGNTGELFF
TRBV6-6,TRBJ2-5,TRBD2,14,.,TGTGCCAGCAGAGGACTAGCGGGGGAAGAGACCCAGTACTTC,CASRGLAGEETQYF
TRBV5-4,TRBJ1-1,TRBD1,12,.,TGTGCCAGCAGCTCGCCTGACAGGGAGGCTTTCTTT,CASSSPDREAFF
TRBV7-2,TRBJ2-7,.,14,.,TGTGCCAGCCGTCCAGGGTTGGGAACCTACGAGCAGTACTTC,CASRPGLGTYEQYF
TRBV11-1,TRBJ2-7,.,14,.,TGTGCCAGCAGCTTGGCCGGGGATTACTACGAGCAGTACTTC,CASSLAGDYYEQYF
TRBV4-1,TRBJ2-5,.,16,.,TGCGCCAGCAGCCAAGAATGGGGACTTCTTCAAGAGACCCAGTACTTC,CASSQEWGLLQETQYF
TRBV13,TRBJ2-7,TRBD2,16,.,TGTGCCAGCTCAACTAGCGGGAATTTACCCTCCTACGAGCAGTACTTC,CASSTSGNLPSYEQYF
TRBV10-3,TRBJ2-1,TRBD2,15,.,TGTGCCATCAGTGCCGGGACTAGCGGTTACAATGAGCAGTTCTTC,CAISAGTSGYNEQFF
TRBV18,TRBJ2-7,.,14,.,TGTGCCAGCTCACCACTTCAGACAGTCTACGAGCAGTACTTC,CASSPLQTVYEQYF
TRBV27,TRBJ1-2,.,15,.,TGTGCCAGCAGTTTAATCGCAGGGTCTAACTATGGCTACACCTTC,CASSLIAGSNYGYTF
TRBV10-1,TRBJ2-3,TRBD2,17,.,TGCGCCAGCAGGACGAACACTAGCGGGGGCCACACAGATACGCAGTATTTT,CASRTNTSGGHTDTQYF
TRBV6-1,TRBJ1-5,.,17,.,TGTGCCAGCAGTGAGGACTCCCAAGGCTATAGCAATCAGCCCCAGCATTTT,CASSEDSQGYSNQPQHF
TRBV6-8,TRBJ2-1,TRBD2,17,once,TGTGCCAGCAACTACCCGGGGCTAGCGGGACTCTACAATGAGCAGTTCTTC,CASNYPGLAGLYNEQFF
TRBV7-8,TRBJ2-7,TRBD2,17,few,TGTGCCAGCAGCATCAGGACTAGCGGGATTACTTCCTACGAGCAGTACTTC,CASSIRTSGITSYEQYF
TRBV28,TRBJ1-5,TRBD1,16,.,TGTGCCAGCAGTCCCCAGGAAGGGACAGGGGATCAGCCCCAGCATTTT,CASSPQEGTGDQPQHF
TRBV14,TRBJ2-5,TRBD1,15,.,TGTGCCAGCAGCCGACTGGACAGGGACCAAGAGACCCAGTACTTC,CASSRLDRDQETQYF
TRBV25-1,TRBJ1-6,TRBD1,16,.,TGTGCCAGCAGTGAATTAAGACAGGGCCTTAATTCACCCCTCCACTTT,CASSELRQGLNSPLHF
TRBV2,TRBJ2-7,.,15,.,TGTGCCAGCAGTCATACCGGAGGGGGCGGCTACGAGCAGTACTTC,CASSHTGGGGYEQYF
TRBV6-5,TRBJ2-1,.,13,.,TGTGCCAGCAGTTATGTAGGGGGCAATGAGCAGTTCTTC,CASSYVGGNEQFF
TRBV2,TRBJ2-5,TRBD1,13,.,TGTGCCACCAGGGACAGGGCAGGCGAGACCCAGTACTTC,CATRDRAGETQYF
TRBV19,TRBJ1-5,.,13,once,TGTGCCAGCAGTGGGGGGTCCGGTCAGCCCCAGCATTTT,CASSGGSGQPQHF
TRBV27,TRBJ2-5,.,12,.,TGTGCCAGCAGTTTGAGACAAGAGACCCAGTACTTC,CASSLRQETQYF
TRBV27,TRBJ1-1,.,13,.,TGTGCCAGCAGGCCCGCATTGGGCAGTGAAGCTTTCTTT,CASRPALGSEAFF
TRBV13,TRBJ2-1,.,11,once,TGTGCCAGCAGCTTGAGACAGGTGCAGTTCTTC,CASSLRQVQFF
TRBV25-1,TRBJ2-1,TRBD2,16,.,TGTGCCAGCAGTGCCCTAGCGGGGGTAAGTGGCAATGAGCAGTTCTTC,CASSALAGVSGNEQFF
TRBV5-1,TRBJ1-1,.,15,.,TGCGCCAGCAGCTTCGGAGGGGGAGGGAGCACTGAAGCTTTCTTT,CASSFGGGGSTEAFF
TRBV6-5,TRBJ1-3,TRBD1,16,.,TGTGCCAGCAGTTACTCAAGACAGGGCGCTGGAAACACCATATATTTT,CASSYSRQGAGNTIYF
TRBV9,TRBJ2-6,.,15,.,TGTGCCAGCAGCGTCCCCGGGGATGGGGCCAACGTCCTGACTTTC,CASSVPGDGANVLTF
TRBV28,TRBJ2-3,.,13,.,TGTGCCACCGCCACCGGGACTACAGATACGCAGTATTTT,CATATGTTDTQYF
TRBV7-2,TRBJ1-5,.,16,.,TGTGCCAGCAGCTTAGGGGCGAGGGAGGGCAATCAGCCCCAGCATTTT,CASSLGAREGNQPQHF
TRBV7-2,TRBJ1-1,.,15,.,TGTGCCAGCAGCCCATGGGGACATTCCAACACTGAAGCTTTCTTT,CASSPWGHSNTEAFF
TRBV6-5,TRBJ2-7,.,15,.,TGTGCCAGCAGCCCGGATTCGAGCGGGTCCTACGAGCAGTACTTC,CASSPDSSGSYEQYF
TRBV5-4,TRBJ2-7,TRBD2,13,.,TGTGCCAGCAGCCAAATGACTAGCAACGAGCAGTACTTC,CASSQMTSNEQYF
TRBV5-4,TRBJ2-1,TRBD2,15,.,TGTGCCAGCAGCGAGAGCGGGGGGGCGTACAATGAGCAGTTCTTC,CASSESGGAYNEQFF
TRBV19,TRBJ2-2,.,15,.,TGTGCCAGTAGTCCCCGCCAGACGAACACCGGGGAGCTGTTTTTT,CASSPRQTNTGELFF
TRBV9,TRBJ2-1,.,13,.,TGTGCCAGCAGCGTAGTCTTGGGGAGTGAGCAGTTCTTC,CASSVVLGSEQFF